This record concerns one TCR beta chain sequence. Self-reported history from a screening survey and questionnaire set each donor's cohort. The recovered donors of Cohort 3 showed two negative PCRs, clearance, or symptom resolution. Only in-frame clones appear in the TCRdb table, and some are missing; sequencing was by immunoSEQ multiplex PCR. Among around 480,000 clones listed, 87% were seen once. The sample belongs to a study of blood T cell repertoires in COVID-19. Study as a whole: Material from acute and convalescent COVID-19 was sourced from the United States, Italy and Spain. In each case, the material was cDNA or gDNA derived from T cells, B-cell-depleted T cells, or PBMCs.

The CDR3 is 14 residues long. Germline-derived CDR1 and CDR2 are LNHDA and SQIVND (reference sequence). V lost 4 bases, J lost 7 bases, and 9 bases stayed unmatched. The chain has TRBV19 and TRBJ1-2; 7 bases align to TRBD1. Sequencing used PBMCs or T cells enriched from blood (not recorded which). This clonotype was sampled from a woman aged 18-30 years who had recovered from COVID-19. The CDR3 sequence is CASSTDTGASGYTF. CDR3 in DNA: TGTGCCAGTAGTACCGATACAGGGGCCTCTGGCTACACCTTC. Drawing the rest from reference TRBV19 and TRBJ1-2, the complete variable domain is DGGITQSPKYLFRKEGQNVTLSCEQNLNHDAMYWYRQDPGQGLRLIYYSQIVNDFQKGDIAEGYSVSREKKESFPLTVTSAQKNPTAFYLCASSTDTGASGYTFGSGTRLTVV.